The entry that follows covers one T cell receptor beta chain sequence. Its target is not known. The data derive from a study of cytomegalovirus exposure and HLA in healthy donors. Overall study context: Most donors, 80% to 90% of approximately 400 genotyped, fell in the Caucasian-associated ancestry cluster.

Both 60 Vbeta primers and 13 Jbeta primers went into the PCR. Generated by immunoSEQ multiplex PCR, the TCRdb table keeps only in-frame clones and is missing some. The top ten clones hold around 3.7% of a sample with around 77,000 clones, approximately 78% of them seen once. Overall study findings and caveats: Most TCR beta V segments were productive about 87% or about 30% of the time in an earlier analysis. An analysis that came later showed most CMV-associated TCR beta chains appearing HLA-restricted. Across HLA loci, a later analysis found differing TCR association rates, with DRB1 most and HLA-C fewest.

After removal of 5 bases from V and 2 bases from J, the junction contained 8 bases not matched to a gene. The CDR3 length is 16 residues. CDR1 and CDR2 (germline): WNHNN, SYGVQD (reference sequence). This receptor was identified in a middle-aged man in good health and CMV-seronegative. The rearrangement links TRBV10-1 to TRBJ2-2; 7 bases line up with TRBD2. Sequencing was performed on PBMCs. The CDR3 region is CASSTMGGNNTGELFF. CDR3 nucleotides: TGCGCCAGCAGTACTATGGGGGGGAACAACACCGGGGAGCTGTTTTTT.